The T cell receptor beta chain described here comes from a study of shared clonotypes between healthy human individuals (TCRdb year 2020). Some background on the complete study: The cohort included a few men and a couple of women between 18 and 49 years of age. Each donor's leukapheresis produced roughly between roughly 0.94 and 9.5 billion PBMCs. Per donor, three plates each were used for CD4 naive and CD4 memory, two for CD8 naive, and one for CD8 memory. To estimate repertoire size and how much clonotype sharing occurs between individuals, the study deeply sequenced the blood TCR repertoires of five healthy adults. To increase sequencing depth and limit assay-specific biases, TCR repertoire library preparation and sequencing were carried out by different laboratories using diverse techniques.

Using the deep immunoSEQ assay, multiplex PCR amplified TCR CDR3 regions from genomic DNA. Extracted genomic DNA from each cell subset was spread evenly across all wells of several immunoSEQ 96-well plates, with each plate serving as a replicate. For sorted subsets, 200 to 250 ng of genomic DNA, equivalent to around 29,000 T cell genomes, went into each replicate PCR. Purified libraries were quantified with a Qubit 3.0 fluorometer, sized on a Bioanalyzer 2100, and re-quantified with the KAPA Library Quantification kit. Every immunoSEQ 96-well plate was sequenced on a dedicated single-read 150-cycle Illumina NextSeq 550 flow cell. As for the original processing: Because the immunoSEQ output included only junctional sequences and no quality scores, the filtering could not be the same as the filtering used for full-length reads. To assign V/J genes and CDR3, sequences were annotated using PyIR, a Python wrapper for IgBLAST v1.9, with IMGT germline references. Reads were removed for weak V/J assignments (E-value above 1e-6), missing CDR3, stop codons, out-of-frame junctions, or ambiguous translated residues. V3J clonotypes were defined as sequences sharing the same inferred V gene, J gene, and CDR3 amino acid sequence. To compute the percentage overlap between repertoires, the number of shared unique clonotypes was divided by the size of the smaller repertoire. RTK rarefaction, the Chao1 estimator, and Recon v2.1 estimates of unobserved clonotypes were used to assess repertoire richness. OLGA was used to compute generation probabilities for all TCRbeta clonotypes that the gDNA method yielded from a handful of donors. TCRdb retrieved this table from immuneACCESS and kept in-frame rearrangements only. Not all clones are present; in checked studies, unresolved V genes account for under half, and no reason is known for the remainder. V, J and clone size were drawn from that table, and D and trimming were deduced from the DNA. For this sample the table gives 2,100,000 or so clones, of which more than 90% were detected only once. The ten largest clones add up to roughly 0.13% of the sample.

For this clone: Its recognized antigen is unknown. No base qualities exist here, and no much larger clone lies one base off it.

Paper-wide results and their limitations: Pairwise subsampling led to the expectation that sequencing depth would affect the degree of clonotype sharing among donors. Because the study included only a small number of donors, the genetic and exposure-history diversity represented was limited. About 4.5% of naive CD4, roughly 3.5% of naive CD8, 2.3% of memory CD4, and around 0.4% of memory CD8 clonotypes were shared across several donors. Larger estimated clonotype richness was generally found for naive subsets than for memory subsets. Even with the large sequencing depth, rarefaction of the sorted-subset datasets indicated that sequencing was incomplete. Compared with non-shared clonotypes, the clonotypes found in all four sorted-subset donors had higher generation probabilities. Sampling was limited to blood, and TCR repertoires in tissue likely differ from TCR repertoires in blood.

Healthy HIV-negative adults with no recently reported acute infections or vaccinations were included as donors. Every donor was a Caucasian adult living in Nashville, Tennessee, USA. CD4+ T cells were enriched through magnetic negative selection, after which naive cells were positively selected on CD45RA and the remaining negative fraction served as the memory subset. After blood collection by leukapheresis, PBMCs were isolated using Ficoll-Histopaque density gradient centrifugation and then cryopreserved in the vapor phase of liquid nitrogen. Analytical flow cytometry was used to check the purity and quantity of each magnetically sorted T cell population. From each sorted fraction, genomic DNA was isolated and quantified by UV absorbance on a Nanodrop 2000c. Material for sequencing was naive CD4+ T cells sorted from blood. Sample cell subset or site, as interpreted from the label and publication: CD45RA+ positively selected. The receptor comes from a man between 18 and 35 years old in good health.

This receptor has the CDR3 CASSRTTNTGELFF. Here is the DNA: TGTGCCAGCAGCCGGACTACGAACACCGGGGAGCTGTTTTTT. The chain employs TRBV14 and TRBJ2-2; the D gene is possibly TRBD2, with 6 bases matching. CDR1 SGHDN and CDR2 FVKESK are derived from the germline V gene. The CDR3 has 14 amino acids, counting the end cysteine and phenylalanine. This entry keeps only the CDR3 DNA: 42 bases, framed from base 1. The trim is 4 bases for V and 0 bases for J, with a gap of 6 bases between the germline ends.